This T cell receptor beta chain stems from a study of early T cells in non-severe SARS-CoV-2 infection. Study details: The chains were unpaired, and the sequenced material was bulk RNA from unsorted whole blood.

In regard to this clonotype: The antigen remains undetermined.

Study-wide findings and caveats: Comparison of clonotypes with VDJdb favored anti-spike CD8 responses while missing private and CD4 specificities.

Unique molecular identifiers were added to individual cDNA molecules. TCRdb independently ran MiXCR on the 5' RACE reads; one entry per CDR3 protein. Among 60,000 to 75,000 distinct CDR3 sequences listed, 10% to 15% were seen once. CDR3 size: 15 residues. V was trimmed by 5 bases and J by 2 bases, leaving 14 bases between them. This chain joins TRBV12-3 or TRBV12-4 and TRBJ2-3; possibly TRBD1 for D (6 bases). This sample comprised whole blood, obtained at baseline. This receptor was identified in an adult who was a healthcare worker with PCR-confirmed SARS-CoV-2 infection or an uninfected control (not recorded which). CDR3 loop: CASSPSDRYTDTQYF. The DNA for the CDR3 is TGTGCCAGCAGTCCCTCGGACAGATACACAGATACGCAGTATTTT.